This T cell receptor beta chain was identified in a study of technical replicates of blood from a few donors (dated 2017 in TCRdb). Receptor amplification or capture employed the immunoSEQ multiplex PCR assay. TCRdb re-hosts the immuneACCESS table, in-frame sequences only. Its copies lack some clones; in the studies checked, an unresolved V gene accounts for under half of them, and the cause for the rest is not known. The sample contains around 80,000 clones, roughly 94% of them found a single time. The top ten clonotypes cover 0.3% to 0.45% of the sample. V was cut back by 4 bases and J by 5 bases, leaving a gap of 15 bases between them. Counted from cysteine to phenylalanine, this CDR3 has 14 amino acids. The kept DNA is CDR3 alone, 42 bases in frame from the first base. From the germline V gene (reference sequence), CDR1 is MNHNY and CDR2 is SVGAGI. A remark on this clone: Its antigen target is currently unknown. The record has no base qualities; no much larger clone is one base away.

Sequences were obtained from T cells isolated from PBMCs. The sequence links TRBV6-6 to TRBJ2-7; the D gene lacks a confident call. This clonotype was sampled from a human donor in good health. The bases read TGTGCCAGCAGTTCTACCCTCTTATACCACGAGCAGTACTTC. It encodes CASSSTLLYHEQYF.